These 20 T cell receptor beta chains share one sample of origin, sequenced in a study of blood T cell repertoires in COVID-19. Repertoires were generated with immunoSEQ multiplex PCR, while TCRdb's copy carries only in-frame clones and drops some. This sample yields approximately 300,000 clones, of which around nine tenths are seen a single time; around 11% belongs to the top ten. Sequenced: peripheral blood. These receptors were obtained from a woman between 25 and 40 years old with COVID-19, enrolled during active disease.

The chain uses TRBV19 and TRBJ1-5; TRBD1 matches at 7 bases. The V segment lost 3 bases and the J segment 2 bases; nucleotides outside the gene matches: 4. This CDR3 spans 15 amino acids. Germline loops: CDR1 LNHDA, CDR2 SQIVND (reference sequence). CDR3 amino acids: CASSIQGGGNQPQHF. The DNA of the CDR3 is TGTGCCAGTAGTATCCAGGGGGGAGGCAATCAGCCCCAGCATTTT.

The chain is built from TRBV30 and TRBJ2-7; D may be TRBD2 (6 bases). The V and J ends lost 0 bases and 1 base respectively, with 25 bases between them. The CDR3 is made up of 19 amino acids. CDR1 is GTSNPN, CDR2 SVGIG, per germline (reference sequence). DNA of the CDR3: TGTGCCTGGAGTGTACGTTGGGGGTCGCGCGGAGGGATGTCCTACGAGCAGTACTTC. Translated, it gives CAWSVRWGSRGGMSYEQYF.

The rearrangement links TRBV6-6 to TRBJ2-7, with D perhaps TRBD2 (5 bases). From germline, CDR1 is MNHNY and CDR2 SVGAGI (reference sequence). V lost 0 bases and J 3 bases, leaving 12 bases between the germline ends. This CDR3 region has 15 residues. CDR3 protein: CASSYSEDRSYEQYF. For the CDR3, the DNA is TGTGCCAGCAGTTACTCGGAGGACCGAAGCTACGAGCAGTACTTC.

The chain joins TRBV27 to TRBJ2-7; D is perhaps TRBD1 (6 bases). This CDR3 is 13 amino acids long. The germline V and J ends were trimmed by 2 bases and 3 bases, with 8 bases remaining between them. CDR1 MNHEY and CDR2 SMNVEV come from the germline V gene (reference sequence). The CDR3 DNA sequence: TGTGCCAGCAGTTTAGGACAGTACTACGAGCAGTACTTC. It encodes CASSLGQYYEQYF.

The genes are TRBV5-1 and TRBJ2-1; 13 nucleotides line up with TRBD2. Germline assignment: CDR1 SGHRS and CDR2 YFSETQ. This CDR3 has 16 amino acids. The V and J ends lost 3 bases and 6 bases, in that order; junction bases with no gene match: 6. The CDR3 spells CASSSGTSGMGNEQFF. DNA for the CDR3: TGCGCCAGCAGCTCGGGGACTAGCGGGATGGGCAATGAGCAGTTCTTC. Using reference TRBV5-1 and TRBJ2-1 for the parts outside the CDR3, the full variable domain is KAGVTQTPRYLIKTRGQQVTLSCSPISGHRSVSWYQQTPGQGLQFLFEYFSETQRNKGNFPGRFSGRQFSNSRSEMNVSTLELGDSALYLCASSSGTSGMGNEQFFGPGTRLTVL.

The chain uses TRBV18 and TRBJ2-2; 8 nucleotides agree with TRBD2. J lost 3 bases, V lost 10 bases, and 13 bases had no gene match. Germline-derived CDR1 and CDR2 are KGHSH and LQKENI. There are 16 residues in the CDR3. The CDR3: CATLTRLAGDTGELFF. CDR3 nucleotide sequence: TGTGCCACCCTCACGAGGCTAGCGGGCGACACCGGGGAGCTGTTTTTT.

The chain uses TRBV13 and TRBJ2-7; 11 positions agree with TRBD2. Germline V lookup: CDR1 PRHDT, CDR2 FYEKMQ (reference sequence). This CDR3 is built from 16 residues. With V trimmed by 0 bases and J by 1 base, 2 bases remained unmatched. The CDR3 region is CASSLGGLAVSYEQYF. CDR3 DNA: TGTGCCAGCAGCTTAGGGGGACTAGCGGTGTCCTACGAGCAGTACTTC. The whole variable domain, remainder taken from reference TRBV13 and TRBJ2-7, is AAGVIQSPRHLIKEKRETATLKCYPIPRHDTVYWYQQGPGQDPQFLISFYEKMQSDKGSIPDRFSAQQFSDYHSELNMSSLELGDSALYFCASSLGGLAVSYEQYFGPGTRLTVT.

The sample holds one count of this clone. The genes are TRBV27 and TRBJ2-3; tentative D call: TRBD2 (5 bases). The germline V gene has CDR1 MNHEY and CDR2 SMNVEV (reference sequence). The CDR3 has 14 residues. The V end lost 8 bases, the J end lost 3 bases, and 15 bases lay between the germline ends. The CDR3, as DNA: TGTGCCAGCCGACCCCTGGGAGCAACAGATACGCAGTATTTT. Its translation is CASRPLGATDTQYF.

V gene TRBV7-9 combines with J gene TRBJ2-5; D is uncertain. CDR1 is SEHNR and CDR2 is FQNEAQ in the germline V gene (reference sequence). CDR3 length: 16 residues. The V gene lost 5 bases and the J gene lost 5 bases, with 21 bases spanning the gap. The CDR3 DNA reads TGTGCCAGCAGCCCGCTGTTTGGGCTCTTGGTGGAGACCCAGTACTTC. Translated, it gives CASSPLFGLLVETQYF.

The genes are TRBV2 and TRBJ2-1, with 12 bases aligning to TRBD2. This CDR3 has 20 residues. The germline gives CDR1 SNHLY, CDR2 FYNNEI. V was clipped by 5 bases and J by 4 bases; unmatched bases: 18. CDR3 sequence: CASSRPGQLTTSGGYNEQFF. The CDR3 nucleotides read TGTGCCAGCAGTAGGCCGGGACAACTCACGACTAGCGGGGGTTACAATGAGCAGTTCTTC. Looking up the rest from reference TRBV2 and TRBJ2-1 gives the full variable domain: EPEVTQTPSHQVTQMGQEVILRCVPISNHLYFYWYRQILGQKVEFLVSFYNNEISEKSEIFDDQFSVERPDGSNFTLKIRSTKLEDSAMYFCASSRPGQLTTSGGYNEQFFGPGTRLTVL.

This clone was recorded only once. The chain employs TRBV3-1 (or the pseudogene TRBV3-2) and TRBJ2-2; tentative D call: TRBD1 (5 bases). The ends were cut back, 2 bases at V and 2 bases at J, with 18 bases in the middle. The CDR3 contains 18 residues. Germline assignment: CDR1 LGHDT and CDR2 YNNKEL (reference sequence). Here the CDR3 DNA reads TGTGCCAGCAGCCAAAATCCCCGCCAGGGTTTAAACACCGGGGAGCTGTTTTTT. Amino acid sequence: CASSQNPRQGLNTGELFF.

This chain uses TRBV6-5 with TRBJ1-5, with D uncertain. V was clipped by 2 bases and J by 0 bases, with 8 bases between them. CDR3 length: 15 amino acids. The germline gives CDR1 MNHEY, CDR2 SVGAGI. In DNA form, the CDR3 reads TGTGCCAGCAGTTACGCCCAGGATAGCAATCAGCCCCAGCATTTT. Translated: CASSYAQDSNQPQHF.

The chain uses TRBV5-1 and TRBJ1-2; no reliable D call. Germline-derived CDR1 and CDR2 are SGHRS and YFSETQ. V lost 3 bases and J lost 3, with 9 bases in between. This CDR3 contains 13 residues. CDR3 amino acids: CASSYGPDYGYTF. Here the CDR3 DNA reads TGCGCCAGCAGCTATGGGCCAGACTATGGCTACACCTTC.

The gene calls are TRBV5-1 and TRBJ2-3, with a weak D call TRBD1 (5 bases). V was trimmed by 0 bases and J by 5 bases, leaving 13 bases between them. CDR1 SGHRS and CDR2 YFSETQ come from the germline V gene. The CDR3 totals 15 residues. CDR3 coding DNA: TGCGCCAGCAGCTTGGAGTCAGGTAGGGGAGATACGCAGTATTTT. Its translation: CASSLESGRGDTQYF.

The chain couples TRBV15 to TRBJ1-5; TRBD1 matches 9 bases. The CDR3 has 16 residues. V lost 4 bases and J lost 2; bases outside the gene matches: 6. From germline, CDR1 is LNHNV and CDR2 YYDKDF (reference sequence). The DNA for the CDR3 is TGTGCCACCAGCATTGGGACAGGGAAGGGCAATCAGCCCCAGCATTTT. Amino acid sequence: CATSIGTGKGNQPQHF.

The chain links TRBV5-5 to TRBJ2-1; D gene unclear. The germline V and J ends were trimmed by 0 bases and 3 bases, with 7 bases remaining between them. This CDR3 is 14 amino acids long. Germline-derived CDR1 and CDR2 are SGHKS and YYEKEE (reference sequence). The CDR3 coding sequence is TGTGCCAGCAGCTTGGAGCCGTTCTACAATGAGCAGTTCTTC. It is translated as CASSLEPFYNEQFF.

This clone has just a few counts. J is TRBJ2-1 and V is TRBV5-1, with TRBD2 identical over 8 bases. The CDR3 extends over 13 amino acids. V was pared by 6 bases and J by 7 bases, with 6 bases of the junction left unmatched. CDR1 SGHRS and CDR2 YFSETQ come from the germline V gene. CDR3 nucleotide sequence: TGCGCCAGCAAGGGTGGGACTAGGAATGAGCAGTTCTTC. It is translated as CASKGGTRNEQFF.

In this sample, this clone turned up once. CDR3 protein: CASSFTGGHQPQHF. DNA of the CDR3: TGTGCCAGCAGTTTCACAGGGGGCCATCAGCCCCAGCATTTT. The chain links TRBV3-1 (or the pseudogene TRBV3-2) to TRBJ1-5; 9 bases fit TRBD1. The CDR3 spans 14 residues. The trim removed 6 bases at V and 5 bases at J, leaving 5 bases unmatched. The germline V gene encodes CDR1 LGHDT and CDR2 YNNKEL (reference sequence).

The chain recombines TRBV3-1 (or the pseudogene TRBV3-2) with TRBJ2-5, with D hard to call. The CDR3 sequence is 14 residues long. Between the trimmed V and J ends, which lost 0 bases and 3 bases, there was a span of 8 bases. Per the germline V gene, CDR1 is LGHDT and CDR2 is YNNKEL (reference sequence). CDR3 amino acids: CASSQDSREETQYF. Here the CDR3 DNA reads TGTGCCAGCAGCCAAGATTCCCGGGAAGAGACCCAGTACTTC.

This clone came up once. The genes are TRBV6-5 and TRBJ1-3; TRBD1 might be the D (6 bases). Trimming stripped 9 bases from V and 7 bases from J, with 16 bases between. Germline values: CDR1 MNHEY, CDR2 SVGAGI. The CDR3 consists of 13 residues. The CDR3, as DNA: TGTGCCAGTTTCCGGGGGGCCGGGAACACCATATATTTT. Encoded protein: CASFRGAGNTIYF.